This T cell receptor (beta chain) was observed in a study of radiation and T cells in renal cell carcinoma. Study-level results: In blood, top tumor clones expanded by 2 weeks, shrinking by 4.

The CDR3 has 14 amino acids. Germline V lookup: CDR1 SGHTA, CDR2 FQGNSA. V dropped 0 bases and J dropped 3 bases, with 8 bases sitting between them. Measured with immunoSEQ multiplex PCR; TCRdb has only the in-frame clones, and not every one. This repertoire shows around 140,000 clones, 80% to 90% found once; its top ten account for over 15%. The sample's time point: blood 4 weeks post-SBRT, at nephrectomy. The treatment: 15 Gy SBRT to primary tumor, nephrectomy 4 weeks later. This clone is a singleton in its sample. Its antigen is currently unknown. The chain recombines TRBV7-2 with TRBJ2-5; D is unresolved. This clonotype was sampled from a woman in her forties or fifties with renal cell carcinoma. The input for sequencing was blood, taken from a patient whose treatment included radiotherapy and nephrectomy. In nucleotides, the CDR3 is TGTGCCAGCAGCTTAGCAGGGTGGGAAGAGACCCAGTACTTC. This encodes CASSLAGWEETQYF.